The present TCR beta chain was sequenced within a study of control samples from healthy donors and cancer patients. With 7 bases removed from V and 4 bases from J, the gap between germline ends came to 15 bases. Germline V gene data show CDR1 as SGHDT and CDR2 as YYEEEE. This CDR3 is 14 amino acids long. Data came from immunoSEQ multiplex PCR; TCRdb stores just in-frame clones and leaves some out. Here the sample spans approximately 140,000 clones, roughly 92% being singletons. The chain has TRBV5-6 and TRBJ1-3; D ambiguous. The TCR was taken from a man in his forties in good health. What was sequenced was blood. CDR3 amino acids: CASGSRGLGNTIYF. CDR3 DNA: TGTGCCAGCGGCAGTCGAGGGCTCGGAAACACCATATATTTT.